The clone carrying this T cell receptor beta chain occurred a few times. Its antigen remains unidentified. These data come from a study of T-cell memory formation after mild COVID-19. Study summary: The study found TCR clusters largely donor specific.

The V gene lost 0 bases and the J gene lost 7 bases, with 9 bases spanning the gap. The germline V gene encodes CDR1 MNHNY and CDR2 SVGAGI (reference sequence). This CDR3 comprises 13 residues. TCRdb re-analysed the 5' RACE reads in MiXCR, keeping a single row per CDR3 protein. The table records hundreds of thousands of distinct CDR3 sequences, roughly 20% of them present only once. Overall study findings and caveats: Day 15 to 85 contracting clones showed balanced CD4/CD8; later expanders leaned CD4+. A subset of responding clones appeared in pre-infection memory, suggesting cross-reactive memory joined. Whether second-wave clones peaking at day 37 were SARS-CoV-2 specific went unconfirmed.

The chain has TRBV6-6 and TRBJ1-1; maybe TRBD1 (6 bases). Source material: PBMCs or a T cell subset sorted from them (not recorded which). The receptor was derived from an adult woman who had mild COVID-19 (a few samples of this study predate the infection). Cell type and time point are not known. The CDR3 sequence: CASSYSGGDEAFF. As DNA, the CDR3 is TGTGCCAGCAGTTACTCTGGGGGCGATGAAGCTTTCTTT.